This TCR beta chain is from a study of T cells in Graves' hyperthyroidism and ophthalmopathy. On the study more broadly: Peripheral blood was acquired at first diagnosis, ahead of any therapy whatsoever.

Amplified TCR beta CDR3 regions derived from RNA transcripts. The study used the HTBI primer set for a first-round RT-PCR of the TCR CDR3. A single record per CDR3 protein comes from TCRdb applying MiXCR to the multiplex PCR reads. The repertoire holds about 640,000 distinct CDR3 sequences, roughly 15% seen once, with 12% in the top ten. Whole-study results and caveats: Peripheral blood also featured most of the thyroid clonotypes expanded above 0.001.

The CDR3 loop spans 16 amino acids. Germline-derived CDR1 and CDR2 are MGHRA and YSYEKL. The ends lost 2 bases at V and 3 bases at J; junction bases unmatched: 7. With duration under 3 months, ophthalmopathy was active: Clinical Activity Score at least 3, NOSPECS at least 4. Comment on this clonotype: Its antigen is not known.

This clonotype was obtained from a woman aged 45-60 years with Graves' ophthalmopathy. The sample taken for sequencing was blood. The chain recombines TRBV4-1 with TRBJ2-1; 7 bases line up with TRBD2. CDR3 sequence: CASSQRAGVSYNEQFF. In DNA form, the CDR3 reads TGCGCCAGCAGCCAACGGGCGGGAGTGAGCTACAATGAGCAGTTCTTC.